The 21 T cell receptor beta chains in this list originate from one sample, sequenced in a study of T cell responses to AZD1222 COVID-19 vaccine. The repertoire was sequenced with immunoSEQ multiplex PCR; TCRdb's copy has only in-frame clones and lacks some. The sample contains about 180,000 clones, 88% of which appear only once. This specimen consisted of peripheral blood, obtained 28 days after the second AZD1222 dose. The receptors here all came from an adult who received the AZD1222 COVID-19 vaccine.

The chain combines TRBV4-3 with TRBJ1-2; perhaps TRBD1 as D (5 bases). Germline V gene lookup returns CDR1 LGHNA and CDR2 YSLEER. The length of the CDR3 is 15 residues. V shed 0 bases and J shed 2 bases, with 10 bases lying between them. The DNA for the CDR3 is TGCGCCAGCAGCCAAGATCGGACAAGGAACTATGGCTACACCTTC. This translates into CASSQDRTRNYGYTF.

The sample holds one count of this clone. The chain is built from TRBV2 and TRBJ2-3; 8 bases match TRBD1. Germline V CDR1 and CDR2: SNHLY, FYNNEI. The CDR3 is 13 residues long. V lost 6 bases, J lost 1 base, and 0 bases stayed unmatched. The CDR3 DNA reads TGTGCCAGCAGGACAGGGGGCACAGATACGCAGTATTTT. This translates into CASRTGGTDTQYF. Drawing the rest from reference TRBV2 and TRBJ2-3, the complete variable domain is EPEVTQTPSHQVTQMGQEVILRCVPISNHLYFYWYRQILGQKVEFLVSFYNNEISEKSEIFDDQFSVERPDGSNFTLKIRSTKLEDSAMYFCASRTGGTDTQYFGPGTRLTVL.

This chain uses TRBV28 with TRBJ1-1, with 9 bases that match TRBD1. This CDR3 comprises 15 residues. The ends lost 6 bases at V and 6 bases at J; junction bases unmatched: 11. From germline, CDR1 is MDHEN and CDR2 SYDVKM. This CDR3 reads CASSQTGTGFSEAFF. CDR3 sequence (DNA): TGTGCCAGCAGCCAAACGGGGACAGGGTTCTCTGAAGCTTTCTTT.

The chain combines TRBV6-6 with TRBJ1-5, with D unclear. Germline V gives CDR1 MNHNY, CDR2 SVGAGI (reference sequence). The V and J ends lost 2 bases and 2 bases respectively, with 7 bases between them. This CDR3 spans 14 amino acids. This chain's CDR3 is CASSYRKGNQPQHF. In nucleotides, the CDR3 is TGTGCCAGCAGTTACCGGAAGGGCAATCAGCCCCAGCATTTT.

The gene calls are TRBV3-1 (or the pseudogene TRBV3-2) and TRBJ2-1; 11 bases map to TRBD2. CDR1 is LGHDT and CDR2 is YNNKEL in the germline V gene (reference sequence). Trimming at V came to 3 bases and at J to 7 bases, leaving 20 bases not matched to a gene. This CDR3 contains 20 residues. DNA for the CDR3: TGTGCCAGCAGCCACCGCCCCGGGGACCTTAGCGGGAGGGCCGGAAATGAGCAGTTCTTC. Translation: CASSHRPGDLSGRAGNEQFF.

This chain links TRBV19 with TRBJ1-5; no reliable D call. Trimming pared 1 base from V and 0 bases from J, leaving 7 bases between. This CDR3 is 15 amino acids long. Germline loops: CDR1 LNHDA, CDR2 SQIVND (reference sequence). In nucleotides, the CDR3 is TGTGCCAGTAGTATAGGACATTATAGCAATCAGCCCCAGCATTTT. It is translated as CASSIGHYSNQPQHF.

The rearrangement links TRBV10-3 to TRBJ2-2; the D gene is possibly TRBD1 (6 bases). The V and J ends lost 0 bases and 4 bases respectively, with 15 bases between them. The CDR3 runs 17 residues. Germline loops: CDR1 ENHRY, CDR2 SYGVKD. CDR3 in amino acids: CAISESQGTGVTGELFF. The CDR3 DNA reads TGTGCCATCAGTGAGTCGCAGGGGACCGGTGTCACCGGGGAGCTGTTTTTT.

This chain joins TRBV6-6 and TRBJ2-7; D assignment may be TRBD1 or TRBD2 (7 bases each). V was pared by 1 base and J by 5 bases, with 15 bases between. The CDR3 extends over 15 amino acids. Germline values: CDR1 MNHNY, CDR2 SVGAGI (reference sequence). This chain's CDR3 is CASSYWEGASNEQYF. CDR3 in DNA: TGTGCCAGCAGTTACTGGGAGGGGGCGAGCAACGAGCAGTACTTC.

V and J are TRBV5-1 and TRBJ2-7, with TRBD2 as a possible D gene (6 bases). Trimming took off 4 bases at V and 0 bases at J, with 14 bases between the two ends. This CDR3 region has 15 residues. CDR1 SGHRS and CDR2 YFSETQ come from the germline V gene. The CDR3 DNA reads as TGCGCCAGCAGCGGCGCCGGGAGCAGCTCCTACGAGCAGTACTTC. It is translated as CASSGAGSSSYEQYF.

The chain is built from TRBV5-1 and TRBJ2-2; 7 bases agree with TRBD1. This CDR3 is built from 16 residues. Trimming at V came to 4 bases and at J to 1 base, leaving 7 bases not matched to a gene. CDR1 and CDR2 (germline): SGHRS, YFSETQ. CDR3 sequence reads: CASSPNPGGNTGELFF. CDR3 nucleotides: TGCGCCAGCAGCCCGAACCCAGGGGGGAACACCGGGGAGCTGTTTTTT.

In DNA form, the CDR3 reads TGCGCCAGCAGCCTAAGGACGACTAGCGGGCCCCGGGCGGATACGCAGTATTTT. Its translation: CASSLRTTSGPRADTQYF. This chain connects TRBV4-1 to TRBJ2-3; TRBD2 matches 10 bases. The trim removed 4 bases at V and 6 bases at J, leaving 16 bases unmatched. This CDR3 is built from 18 residues. Germline V gives CDR1 MGHRA, CDR2 YSYEKL.

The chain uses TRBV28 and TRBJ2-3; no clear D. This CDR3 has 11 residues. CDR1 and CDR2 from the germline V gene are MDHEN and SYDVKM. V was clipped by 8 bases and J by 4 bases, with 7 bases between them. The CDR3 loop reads CASVGADTQYF. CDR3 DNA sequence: TGTGCCAGCGTTGGGGCAGATACGCAGTATTTT.

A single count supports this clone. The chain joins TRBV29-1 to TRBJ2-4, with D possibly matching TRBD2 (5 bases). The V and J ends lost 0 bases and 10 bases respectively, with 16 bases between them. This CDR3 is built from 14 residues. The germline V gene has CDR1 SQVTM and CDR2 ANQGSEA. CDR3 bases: TGCAGCGTTGAAGATAATGGACTGGCTGGAATTCAGTACTTC. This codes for CSVEDNGLAGIQYF.

The CDR3 coding sequence is TGTGCCAGTAGTAGGGGACTGCTATACGAGCAGTACTTC. It codes for CASSRGLLYEQYF. The rearrangement links TRBV19 to TRBJ2-7; possible D gene TRBD2, 6 bases. Germline CDR1 is LNHDA and CDR2 is SQIVND (reference sequence). This CDR3 is built from 13 residues. Trimming stripped 4 bases from V and 4 bases from J, with 11 bases between.

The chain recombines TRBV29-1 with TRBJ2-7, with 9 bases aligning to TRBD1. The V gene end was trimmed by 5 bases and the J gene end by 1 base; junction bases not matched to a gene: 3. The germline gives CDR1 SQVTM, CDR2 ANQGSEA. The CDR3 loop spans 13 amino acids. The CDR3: CSVHGTGSYEQYF. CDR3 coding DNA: TGCAGCGTTCACGGGACAGGGTCCTACGAGCAGTACTTC.

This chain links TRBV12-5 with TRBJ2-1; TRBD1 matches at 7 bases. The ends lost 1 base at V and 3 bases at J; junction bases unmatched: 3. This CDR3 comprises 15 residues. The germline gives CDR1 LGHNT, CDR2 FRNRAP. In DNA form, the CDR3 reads TGTGCTAGTGGTTTGGAGACAGGGAACTACAATGAGCAGTTCTTC. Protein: CASGLETGNYNEQFF.

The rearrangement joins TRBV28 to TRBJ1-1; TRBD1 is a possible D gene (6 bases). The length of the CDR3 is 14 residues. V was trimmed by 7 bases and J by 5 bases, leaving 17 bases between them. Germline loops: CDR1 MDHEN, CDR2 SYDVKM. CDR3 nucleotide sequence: TGTGCCAGCACCTCGGGGCAGGGGAATACTGAAGCTTTCTTT. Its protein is CASTSGQGNTEAFF.

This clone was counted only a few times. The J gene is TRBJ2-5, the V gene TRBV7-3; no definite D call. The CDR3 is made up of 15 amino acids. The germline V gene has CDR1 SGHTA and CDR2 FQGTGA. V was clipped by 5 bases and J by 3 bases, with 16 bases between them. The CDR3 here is CASSPQLGPEETQYF. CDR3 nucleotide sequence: TGTGCCAGCAGCCCCCAGCTGGGCCCTGAAGAGACCCAGTACTTC.

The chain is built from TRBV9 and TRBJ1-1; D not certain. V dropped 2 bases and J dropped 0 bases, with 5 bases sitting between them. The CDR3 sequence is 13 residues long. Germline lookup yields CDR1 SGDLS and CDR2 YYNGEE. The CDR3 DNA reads TGTGCCAGCAGCGTTCAAATGAACACTGAAGCTTTCTTT. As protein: CASSVQMNTEAFF.

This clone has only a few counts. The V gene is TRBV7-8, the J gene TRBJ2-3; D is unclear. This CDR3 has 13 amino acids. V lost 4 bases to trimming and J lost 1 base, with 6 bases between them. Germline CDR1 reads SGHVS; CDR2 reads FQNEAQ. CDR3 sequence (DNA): TGTGCCAGCAGCTCCCTCGGCACAGATACGCAGTATTTT. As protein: CASSSLGTDTQYF.

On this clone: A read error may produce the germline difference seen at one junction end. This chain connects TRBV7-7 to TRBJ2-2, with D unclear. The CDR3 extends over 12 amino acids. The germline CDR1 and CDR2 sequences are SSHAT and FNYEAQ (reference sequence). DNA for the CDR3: TGTGCTAGCAGCCCCGCGGCCGGGGAGCTGTTTTTT. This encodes CASSPAAGELFF.